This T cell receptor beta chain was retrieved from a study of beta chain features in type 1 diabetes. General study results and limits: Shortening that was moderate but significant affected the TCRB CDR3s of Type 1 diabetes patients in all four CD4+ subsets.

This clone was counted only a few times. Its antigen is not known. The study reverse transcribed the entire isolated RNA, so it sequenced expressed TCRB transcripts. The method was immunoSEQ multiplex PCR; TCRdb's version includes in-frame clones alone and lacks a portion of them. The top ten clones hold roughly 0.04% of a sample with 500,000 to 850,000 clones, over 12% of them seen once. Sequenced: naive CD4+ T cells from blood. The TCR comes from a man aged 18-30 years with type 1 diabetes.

The CDR3 loop reads CASSLGGVPPRTQYF. Written as DNA, the CDR3 is TGTGCCAGCAGCTTAGGAGGTGTTCCTCCGCGTACGCAGTATTTT. V is TRBV7-9 and J is TRBJ2-3; D call uncertain. The CDR3 spans 15 residues. The V gene lost 1 base and the J gene lost 8 bases, with 16 bases spanning the gap. The germline V gene has CDR1 SEHNR and CDR2 FQNEAQ (reference sequence). The variable domain in full, completed from reference TRBV7-9 and TRBJ2-3, reads DTGVSQNPRHKITKRGQNVTFRCDPISEHNRLYWYRQTLGQGPEFLTYFQNEAQLEKSRLLSDRFSAERPKGSFSTLEIQRTEQGDSAMYLCASSLGGVPPRTQYFGPGTRLTVL.